The 9 T cell receptor beta chains below come from one sample, sequenced in a study of blood T cell repertoires in COVID-19. Method: immunoSEQ multiplex PCR; TCRdb's copy keeps in-frame clones and lacks some. Here the sample spans approximately 330,000 clones, approximately 86% being singletons. Material: PBMCs or T cells enriched from blood (not recorded which). All receptors come from a middle-aged woman with acute COVID-19.

The rearrangement links TRBV2 to TRBJ1-2; no definite D call. The CDR3 consists of 15 residues. Trimming removed 3 bases at V and 4 bases at J, with 15 bases between. Germline V gene sequence: CDR1 SNHLY, CDR2 FYNNEI. The CDR3 spells CASSDWPSFLYGYTF. CDR3 sequence (DNA): TGTGCCAGCAGTGACTGGCCATCCTTTCTCTATGGCTACACCTTC.

The V gene is TRBV5-6, the J gene TRBJ1-1; TRBD1 matches 9 bases. Germline V lookup: CDR1 SGHDT, CDR2 YYEEEE. CDR3 size: 17 residues. Trimming at V came to 3 bases and at J to 4 bases, leaving 13 bases not matched to a gene. This CDR3 is CASSSTGTGRVSTEAFF. DNA for the CDR3: TGTGCCAGCAGCTCGACCGGGACAGGGAGGGTGAGCACTGAAGCTTTCTTT.

The gene calls are TRBV5-5 and TRBJ1-4; D is possibly TRBD1 (6 bases). The V gene lost 0 bases and the J gene lost 3 bases, with 9 bases spanning the gap. The length of the CDR3 is 15 residues. Germline V gives CDR1 SGHKS, CDR2 YYEKEE (reference sequence). The CDR3 coding sequence is TGTGCCAGCAGCTTGGGGGGGCGGTCTAATGAAAAACTGTTTTTT. Translation gives CASSLGGRSNEKLFF.

Only one count was recorded for this clone. This chain joins TRBV28 and TRBJ2-1, with 9 bases aligning to TRBD2. Unmatched junction bases numbered 3, after V lost 8 bases and J lost 7 bases. Germline CDR1 and CDR2: MDHEN and SYDVKM. The CDR3 contains 12 residues. The CDR3 sequence is CASSSGTNEQFF. The CDR3 DNA sequence: TGTGCCAGCTCTAGCGGGACTAATGAGCAGTTCTTC.

This clone came up a few times. The chain employs TRBV19 and TRBJ1-5, with 9 bases fitting TRBD1. The V gene end was trimmed by 5 bases and the J gene end by 2 bases; junction bases not matched to a gene: 4. Germline V CDR1 and CDR2: LNHDA, SQIVND (reference sequence). The CDR3 covers 15 residues. As DNA, the CDR3 is TGTGCCAGTAGTCCGGACAGGGGAGGCAATCAGCCCCAGCATTTT. Translation: CASSPDRGGNQPQHF.

The V gene is TRBV28, the J gene TRBJ1-1; TRBD1 matches at 8 bases. Trimming cost V 6 bases and J 7 bases; bases outside gene matches: 10. CDR1 is MDHEN and CDR2 is SYDVKM in the germline V gene. The CDR3 extends over 14 amino acids. The CDR3 reads CASSPGQERDEAFF. CDR3 in DNA: TGTGCCAGCAGCCCGGGACAGGAGCGTGATGAAGCTTTCTTT.

V usage is TRBV6-1 and J usage is TRBJ1-6; TRBD1 agrees at 7 bases. The CDR3 runs 18 residues. V was clipped by 2 bases and J by 9 bases; unmatched bases: 16. In germline, CDR1 is MNHNS, CDR2 SASEGT. CDR3 residues: CASSELFGTVLGTSPLHF. CDR3 nucleotides: TGTGCCAGCAGTGAACTTTTTGGGACAGTCCTAGGTACTTCACCCCTCCACTTT.

The CDR3 here is CASSLSAVNAGELFF. The CDR3, as DNA: TGTGCCAGCAGCTTGAGCGCGGTCAACGCCGGGGAGCTGTTTTTT. The chain has TRBV9 and TRBJ2-2; D remains unclear. CDR1 and CDR2 (germline): SGDLS, YYNGEE. The CDR3 runs 15 residues. Between the trimmed V and J ends, which lost 4 bases and 6 bases, there was a span of 16 bases. Based on the CDR3 plus reference TRBV9 and TRBJ2-2, the full variable domain is DSGVTQTPKHLITATGQRVTLRCSPRSGDLSVYWYQQSLDQGLQFLIQYYNGEERAKGNILERFSAQQFPDLHSELNLSSLELGDSALYFCASSLSAVNAGELFFGEGSRLTVL.

The V gene is TRBV7-3, the J gene TRBJ1-6; 8 bases fit TRBD1. The CDR3 runs to 15 residues. In germline, CDR1 is SGHTA, CDR2 FQGTGA. The ends lost 4 bases at V and 7 bases at J; junction bases unmatched: 6. The CDR3 protein is CASSSGQGMNSPLHF. The DNA of the CDR3 is TGTGCCAGCAGCTCTGGACAGGGCATGAATTCACCCCTCCACTTT.